This is a list of T cell receptor beta chains from one sample in a study of OX40 agonist ivuxolimab in advanced cancers. Clones were read by immunoSEQ multiplex PCR, and TCRdb kept only the in-frame ones, dropping some. In the table there are tens of thousands of clones, roughly 87% of which are singletons. The source material was CD4+ or CD8+ T cells sorted from blood, sampled in a trial of the OX40 agonist ivuxolimab. Source of these receptors: an adult with an advanced solid tumor such as melanoma, head and neck, liver or kidney cancer. Each CDR3 is given with its conserved first and last residue. The order of the fields is J gene, clone size, V gene, D gene, CDR3 protein, CDR3 DNA. The D gene is left open where the match is weak. The size field is filled for only some rows; it gives once, few, many or a size class.

j_gene: TRBJ2-1
abundance: .
v_gene: TRBV5-1
d_gene: .
CDR3aa: CASSLAGSHNEQFF
CDR3nt: TGCGCCAGCAGCTTGGCTGGCTCCCACAATGAGCAGTTCTTC

j_gene: TRBJ1-1
abundance: .
v_gene: TRBV5-1
d_gene: TRBD1
CDR3aa: CASSWGTGALNTEAFF
CDR3nt: TGCGCCAGCAGCTGGGGGACAGGGGCCCTGAACACTGAAGCTTTCTTT

j_gene: TRBJ1-2
abundance: .
v_gene: TRBV7-9
d_gene: TRBD1
CDR3aa: CASSRDSRNYGYTF
CDR3nt: TGTGCCAGCAGCCGGGACAGTCGTAACTATGGCTACACCTTC

j_gene: TRBJ2-2
abundance: .
v_gene: TRBV4-2
d_gene: TRBD2
CDR3aa: CASSQGTLTSGIAGELFF
CDR3nt: TGTGCCAGCAGCCAAGGAACCCTAACTAGCGGGATAGCCGGGGAGCTGTTTTTT

j_gene: TRBJ2-1
abundance: .
v_gene: TRBV5-1
d_gene: TRBD2
CDR3aa: CASSQGLAGGRYSYNEQFF
CDR3nt: TGCGCCAGCAGCCAAGGACTAGCGGGGGGAAGATACTCCTACAATGAGCAGTTCTTC

j_gene: TRBJ2-1
abundance: .
v_gene: TRBV5-1
d_gene: .
CDR3aa: CASSPGARSYNEQFF
CDR3nt: TGCGCCAGCAGCCCCGGAGCCCGCTCCTACAATGAGCAGTTCTTC

j_gene: TRBJ1-6
abundance: .
v_gene: TRBV10-2
d_gene: TRBD1
CDR3aa: CASKAGQGLSPLHF
CDR3nt: TGCGCCAGCAAAGCTGGACAGGGTCTTTCACCCCTCCACTTT

j_gene: TRBJ2-7
abundance: .
v_gene: TRBV10-2
d_gene: TRBD1
CDR3aa: CASSESRGQGPEQYF
CDR3nt: TGCGCCAGCAGTGAGTCGAGGGGACAGGGCCCCGAGCAGTACTTC

j_gene: TRBJ2-5
abundance: few
v_gene: TRBV30
d_gene: TRBD2
CDR3aa: CAWDGSGGAKTQYF
CDR3nt: TGTGCCTGGGATGGGAGCGGGGGGGCCAAGACCCAGTACTTC

j_gene: TRBJ2-5
abundance: .
v_gene: TRBV5-1
d_gene: TRBD2
CDR3aa: CASSQGTSGRETQYF
CDR3nt: TGCGCCAGCAGCCAGGGGACTAGCGGGAGAGAGACCCAGTACTTC

j_gene: TRBJ2-1
abundance: .
v_gene: TRBV25-1
d_gene: TRBD1
CDR3aa: CASRPGTGLYNEQFF
CDR3nt: TGTGCCAGCAGACCCGGGACAGGCCTATACAATGAGCAGTTCTTC

j_gene: TRBJ1-2
abundance: .
v_gene: TRBV5-4
d_gene: .
CDR3aa: CASSLLTQGGSGYTF
CDR3nt: TGTGCCAGCAGCTTACTAACACAGGGAGGATCCGGCTACACCTTC

j_gene: TRBJ2-2
abundance: .
v_gene: TRBV4-1
d_gene: TRBD1
CDR3aa: CASSRGQENTGELFF
CDR3nt: TGCGCCAGCAGCCGTGGACAGGAGAACACCGGGGAGCTGTTTTTT

j_gene: TRBJ1-6
abundance: .
v_gene: TRBV14
d_gene: .
CDR3aa: CASSQEGGWPSPLHF
CDR3nt: TGTGCCAGCAGCCAAGAGGGAGGTTGGCCTTCACCCCTCCACTTT

j_gene: TRBJ1-6
abundance: .
v_gene: TRBV30
d_gene: .
CDR3aa: CAWEFTGTTKSPLHF
CDR3nt: TGTGCCTGGGAATTCACCGGGACAACTAAATCACCCCTCCACTTT

j_gene: TRBJ1-1
abundance: .
v_gene: TRBV5-8
d_gene: .
CDR3aa: CASSQQMNTEAFF
CDR3nt: TGTGCCAGCAGCCAACAGATGAACACTGAAGCTTTCTTT

j_gene: TRBJ2-1
abundance: .
v_gene: TRBV5-8
d_gene: TRBD2
CDR3aa: CASSFISGGAGNEQFF
CDR3nt: TGTGCCAGCAGCTTCATCAGCGGGGGGGCCGGGAATGAGCAGTTCTTC

j_gene: TRBJ1-1
abundance: .
v_gene: TRBV6-6
d_gene: .
CDR3aa: CASSLIWTDTEAFF
CDR3nt: TGTGCCAGCAGTTTGATCTGGACAGACACTGAAGCTTTCTTT

j_gene: TRBJ2-7
abundance: .
v_gene: TRBV10-3
d_gene: TRBD2
CDR3aa: CAISLSTGGTGAEQYF
CDR3nt: TGTGCCATCAGCCTCTCCACGGGGGGTACCGGCGCAGAGCAGTACTTC

j_gene: TRBJ1-6
abundance: .
v_gene: TRBV6-1
d_gene: .
CDR3aa: CASRQANSPLHF
CDR3nt: TGTGCCAGCAGGCAGGCTAATTCACCCCTCCACTTT

j_gene: TRBJ2-2
abundance: .
v_gene: TRBV7-2
d_gene: .
CDR3aa: CASARTGELFF
CDR3nt: TGTGCCAGCGCCCGGACCGGGGAGCTGTTTTTT

j_gene: TRBJ1-6
abundance: .
v_gene: TRBV5-1
d_gene: .
CDR3aa: CASSLQGMTNSPLHF
CDR3nt: TGCGCCAGCAGCTTGCAGGGGATGACAAATTCACCCCTCCACTTT

j_gene: TRBJ1-5
abundance: .
v_gene: TRBV6-5
d_gene: TRBD1
CDR3aa: CASSYSGQGYQPQHF
CDR3nt: TGTGCCAGCAGTTACTCGGGACAGGGTTATCAGCCCCAGCATTTT

j_gene: TRBJ1-5
abundance: .
v_gene: TRBV19
d_gene: .
CDR3aa: CASSSPALGTGRSQHF
CDR3nt: TGTGCCAGTAGTTCGCCGGCCCTAGGGACGGGCAGGTCCCAGCATTTT

j_gene: TRBJ2-7
abundance: .
v_gene: TRBV18
d_gene: TRBD2
CDR3aa: CASSPGTSKEQYF
CDR3nt: TGTGCCAGCTCACCTGGGACTAGTAAAGAGCAGTACTTC

j_gene: TRBJ1-2
abundance: .
v_gene: TRBV27
d_gene: TRBD1
CDR3aa: CASSFSQGGYGYTF
CDR3nt: TGTGCCAGCAGTTTCTCCCAGGGGGGCTATGGCTACACCTTC

j_gene: TRBJ1-2
abundance: .
v_gene: TRBV7-6
d_gene: TRBD1
CDR3aa: CASSQGRGEGAGTNYGYTF
CDR3nt: TGTGCCAGCAGCCAAGGAAGGGGTGAGGGGGCAGGTACTAACTATGGCTACACCTTC

j_gene: TRBJ1-1
abundance: .
v_gene: TRBV11-2
d_gene: .
CDR3aa: CASSPAMLHLNTEAFF
CDR3nt: TGTGCCAGCAGCCCGGCCATGTTACATTTGAACACTGAAGCTTTCTTT

j_gene: TRBJ1-6
abundance: .
v_gene: TRBV6-1
d_gene: .
CDR3aa: CASSEAGLAGSPLHF
CDR3nt: TGTGCCAGCAGTGAAGCCGGACTGGCGGGTTCACCCCTCCACTTT